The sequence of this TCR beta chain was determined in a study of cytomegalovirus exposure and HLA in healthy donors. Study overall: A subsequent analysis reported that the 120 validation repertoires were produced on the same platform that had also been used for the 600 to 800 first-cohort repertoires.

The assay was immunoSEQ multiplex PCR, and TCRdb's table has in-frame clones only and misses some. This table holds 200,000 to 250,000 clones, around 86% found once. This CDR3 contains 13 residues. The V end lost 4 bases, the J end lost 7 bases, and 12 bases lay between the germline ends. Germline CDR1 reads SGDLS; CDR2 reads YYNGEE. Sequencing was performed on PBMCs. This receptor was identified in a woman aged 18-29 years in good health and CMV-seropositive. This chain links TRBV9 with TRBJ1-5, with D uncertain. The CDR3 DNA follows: TGTGCCAGCAGCCCCGCGGCCGGGCAGCCCCAGCATTTT. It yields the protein CASSPAAGQPQHF.